Detailed here is one T cell receptor (beta chain). As yet, its antigen is unknown. With V trimmed by 6 bases and J by 3 bases, 4 bases remained unmatched. CDR1 KGHSH and CDR2 LQKENI come from the germline V gene. The CDR3 sequence is 13 residues long. Profiling relied on immunoSEQ multiplex PCR, and the TCRdb table lists in-frame clones only, not all of them. This sample has more than 150,000 clones, with less than 95% found just once. This sample is part of a study of T cell responses to AZD1222 COVID-19 vaccine. Study results and limitations: Clonal diversity may have been underestimated, and the donors were mostly white British, with more females than males. It was only a handful of AZD1222 recipients who were seropositive at baseline.

The receptor comes from an adult in good health. V and J are TRBV18 and TRBJ2-7; 8 bases match TRBD1. This sample comprised peripheral blood, obtained on day 0 of AZD1222 vaccination. The DNA for the CDR3 is TGTGCCAGCTCCCTTGACAGGGGCTACGAGCAGTACTTC. It specifies CASSLDRGYEQYF.